This T cell receptor (beta chain) was documented in a study of CD8 T cells in ankylosing spondylitis. This clonotype has a single count. The antigen is not known. V was cut by 9 bases and J by 0 bases, with 24 bases left in between. CDR1 and CDR2 (germline): MNHEY, SVGEGT. The CDR3 totals 17 residues. The TCR beta libraries were generated through quantitative 5'-RACE incorporating molecular barcodes. Each CDR3 protein gets one entry after TCRdb re-called the 5' RACE reads with MiXCR. Of some 840,000 distinct CDR3 sequences listed, 12% are singletons. Broader study findings: Reportedly, significant enrichment of disease-linked clones occurred in matched ankylosing spondylitis synovial fluid. There was a TCR beta motif, made of several highly homologous variants, that appeared characteristic of ankylosing spondylitis blood. A CD8+ phenotype characterized the disease-linked clones, which were relatively rare in peripheral blood.

The chain recombines TRBV6-2 or TRBV6-3 with TRBJ2-7; D may correspond to TRBD1 or TRBD2 (5 bases each). The TCR sequence derives from a male donor with ankylosing spondylitis. The sample consisted of blood, either unsorted or a sorted T cell fraction (not recorded which). CDR3 loop: CASEGPDMNSFSYEQYF. CDR3 DNA: TGTGCCAGTGAGGGGCCCGACATGAATTCATTCTCCTACGAGCAGTACTTC.